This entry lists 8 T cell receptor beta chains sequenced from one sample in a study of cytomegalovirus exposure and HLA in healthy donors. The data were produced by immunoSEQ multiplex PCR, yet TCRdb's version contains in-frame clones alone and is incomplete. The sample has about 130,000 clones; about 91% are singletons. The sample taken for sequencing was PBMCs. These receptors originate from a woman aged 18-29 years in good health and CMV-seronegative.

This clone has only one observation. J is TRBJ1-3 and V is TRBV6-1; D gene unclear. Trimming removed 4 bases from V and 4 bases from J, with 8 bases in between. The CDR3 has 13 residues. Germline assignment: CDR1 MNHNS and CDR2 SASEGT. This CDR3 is CASSAAGGNTIYF. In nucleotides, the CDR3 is TGTGCCAGCAGTGCCGCGGGGGGAAACACCATATATTTT.

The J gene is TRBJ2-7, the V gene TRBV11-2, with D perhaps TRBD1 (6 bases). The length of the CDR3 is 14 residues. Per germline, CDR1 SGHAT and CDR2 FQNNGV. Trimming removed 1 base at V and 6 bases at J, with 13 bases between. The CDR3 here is CASSLGFSRGEQYF. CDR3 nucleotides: TGTGCCAGCAGCTTAGGATTCTCCAGGGGCGAGCAGTACTTC.

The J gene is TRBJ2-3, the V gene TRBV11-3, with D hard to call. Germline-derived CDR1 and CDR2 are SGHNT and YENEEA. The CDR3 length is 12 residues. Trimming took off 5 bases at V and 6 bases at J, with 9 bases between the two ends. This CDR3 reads CASSPDTDTQYF. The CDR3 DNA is TGTGCCAGCAGCCCTGACACCGATACGCAGTATTTT.

The CDR3 loop reads CASSFRTDAEKLFF. DNA for the CDR3: TGTGCCAGCAGCTTTCGGACAGACGCTGAAAAACTGTTTTTT. J is TRBJ1-4 and V is TRBV7-9; D is perhaps TRBD1 (6 bases). Germline CDR1 and CDR2: SEHNR and FQNEAQ (reference sequence). CDR3 length: 14 amino acids. V was pared by 3 bases and J by 7 bases, with 12 bases between.

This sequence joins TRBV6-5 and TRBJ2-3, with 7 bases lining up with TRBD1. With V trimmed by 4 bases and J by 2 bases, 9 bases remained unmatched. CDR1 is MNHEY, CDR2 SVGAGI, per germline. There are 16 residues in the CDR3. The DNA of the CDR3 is TGTGCCAGCAGTTTGAAAGGGACAGTGAACACAGATACGCAGTATTTT. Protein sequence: CASSLKGTVNTDTQYF.

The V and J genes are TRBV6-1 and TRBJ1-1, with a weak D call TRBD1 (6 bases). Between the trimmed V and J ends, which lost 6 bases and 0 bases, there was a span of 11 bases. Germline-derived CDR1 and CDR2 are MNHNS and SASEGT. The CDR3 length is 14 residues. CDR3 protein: CASRLAGVNTEAFF. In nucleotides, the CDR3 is TGTGCCAGCAGATTAGCAGGGGTGAACACTGAAGCTTTCTTT.

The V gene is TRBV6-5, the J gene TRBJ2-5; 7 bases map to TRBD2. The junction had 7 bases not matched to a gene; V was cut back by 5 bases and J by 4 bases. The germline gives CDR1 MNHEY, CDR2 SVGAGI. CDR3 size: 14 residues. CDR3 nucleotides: TGTGCCAGCAGTCCAGCGGGGTACCGAGAGACCCAGTACTTC. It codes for CASSPAGYRETQYF.

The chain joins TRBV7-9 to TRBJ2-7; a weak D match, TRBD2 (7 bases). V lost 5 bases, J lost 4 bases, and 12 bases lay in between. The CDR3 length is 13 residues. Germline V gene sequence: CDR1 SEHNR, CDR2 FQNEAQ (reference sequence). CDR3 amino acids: CASSQGGGYEQYF. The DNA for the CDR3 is TGTGCCAGCAGCCAAGGGGGGGGATACGAGCAGTACTTC. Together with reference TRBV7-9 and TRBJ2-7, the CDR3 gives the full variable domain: DTGVSQNPRHKITKRGQNVTFRCDPISEHNRLYWYRQTLGQGPEFLTYFQNEAQLEKSRLLSDRFSAERPKGSFSTLEIQRTEQGDSAMYLCASSQGGGYEQYFGPGTRLTVT.